This TCR beta chain was recovered during a study of blood T cell repertoires in COVID-19. Whole-study context: The samples span acute and convalescent COVID-19 from the United States, Italy and Spain. PBMCs, B-cell-depleted T cells, or T cells provided the cDNA or gDNA that made up the material.

Libraries were prepared by immunoSEQ multiplex PCR; TCRdb keeps only in-frame clonotypes and omits some of them. The sample holds 95,000 to 100,000 clones, around 84% seen once. V shed 4 bases and J 2 bases; nucleotides not matched to a gene: 3. Germline CDR1 and CDR2: SEHNR and FQNEAQ (reference sequence). CDR3 length equals 14 residues. Source material: peripheral blood. The rearrangement joins TRBV7-9 to TRBJ2-3; 7 bases are a match to TRBD1. This clonotype was obtained from a woman in her 70s with active or convalescent COVID-19. The CDR3 region has the DNA TGTGCCAGCAGCTCGACAGGGTACACAGATACGCAGTATTTT. This codes for CASSSTGYTDTQYF.